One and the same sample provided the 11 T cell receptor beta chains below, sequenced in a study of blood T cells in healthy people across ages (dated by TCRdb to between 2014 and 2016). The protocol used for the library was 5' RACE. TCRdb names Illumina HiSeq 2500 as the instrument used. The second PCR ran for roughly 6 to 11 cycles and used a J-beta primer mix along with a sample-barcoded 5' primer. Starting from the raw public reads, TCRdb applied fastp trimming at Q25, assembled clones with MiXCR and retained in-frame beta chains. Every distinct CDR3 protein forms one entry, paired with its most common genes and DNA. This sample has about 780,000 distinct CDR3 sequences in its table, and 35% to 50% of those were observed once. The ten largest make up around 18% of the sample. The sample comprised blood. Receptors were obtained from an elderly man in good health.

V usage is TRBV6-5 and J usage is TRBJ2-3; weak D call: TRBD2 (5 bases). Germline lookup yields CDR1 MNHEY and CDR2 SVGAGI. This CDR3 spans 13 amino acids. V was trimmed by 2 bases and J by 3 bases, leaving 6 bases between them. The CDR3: CASSYEGTDTQYF. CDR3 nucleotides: TGTGCCAGCAGTTACGAGGGAACAGATACGCAGTATTTT.

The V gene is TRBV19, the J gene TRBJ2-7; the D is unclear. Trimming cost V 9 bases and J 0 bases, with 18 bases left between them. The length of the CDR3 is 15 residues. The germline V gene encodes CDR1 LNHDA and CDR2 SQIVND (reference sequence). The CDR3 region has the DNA TGTGCCAGCCCTATCTGGGATACTATCTCCTACGAGCAGTACTTC. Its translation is CASPIWDTISYEQYF.

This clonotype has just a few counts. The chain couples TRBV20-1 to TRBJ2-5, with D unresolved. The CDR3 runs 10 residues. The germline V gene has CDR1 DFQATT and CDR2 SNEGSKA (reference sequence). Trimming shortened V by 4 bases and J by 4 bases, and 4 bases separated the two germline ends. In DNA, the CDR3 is TGCAGTGCTATAGTAGAGACCCAGTACTTC. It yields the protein CSAIVETQYF.

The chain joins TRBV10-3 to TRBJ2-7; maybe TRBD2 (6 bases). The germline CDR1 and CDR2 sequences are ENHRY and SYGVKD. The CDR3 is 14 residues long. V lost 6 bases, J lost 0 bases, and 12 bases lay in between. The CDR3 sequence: CAISGTESSYEQYF. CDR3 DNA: TGTGCCATCAGCGGGACTGAGAGCTCCTACGAGCAGTACTTC.

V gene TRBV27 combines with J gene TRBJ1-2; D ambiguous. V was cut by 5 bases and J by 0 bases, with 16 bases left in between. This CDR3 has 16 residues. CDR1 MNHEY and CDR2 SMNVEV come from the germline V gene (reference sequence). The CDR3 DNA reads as TGTGCCAGCAGTATACGACAAGACAAGGCTAACTATGGCTACACCTTC. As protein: CASSIRQDKANYGYTF.

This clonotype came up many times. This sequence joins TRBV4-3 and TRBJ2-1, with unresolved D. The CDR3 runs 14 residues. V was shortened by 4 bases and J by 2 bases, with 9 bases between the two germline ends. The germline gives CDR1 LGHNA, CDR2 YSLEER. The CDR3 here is CASSRLRAYNEQFF. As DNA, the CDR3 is TGCGCCAGCAGCCGTCTACGGGCCTACAATGAGCAGTTCTTC.

CDR3 loop: CASSESGRGEQYF. The CDR3 bases are TGTGCCAGCAGTGAATCGGGCAGGGGGGAGCAGTACTTC. The chain has TRBV25-1 and TRBJ2-4; D possibly corresponds to TRBD1 (7 bases). The V gene's germline CDR1 is MGHDK and CDR2 SYGVNS. Trimming took off 1 base at V and 13 bases at J, with 14 bases between the two ends. The CDR3 is made up of 13 amino acids. The full variable domain, with the rest looked up from reference TRBV25-1 and TRBJ2-4, is EADIYQTPRYLVIGTGKKITLECSQTMGHDKMYWYQQDPGMELHLIHYSYGVNSTEKGDLSSESTVSRIRTEHFPLTLESARPSHTSQYLCASSESGRGEQYFGAGTRLSVL.

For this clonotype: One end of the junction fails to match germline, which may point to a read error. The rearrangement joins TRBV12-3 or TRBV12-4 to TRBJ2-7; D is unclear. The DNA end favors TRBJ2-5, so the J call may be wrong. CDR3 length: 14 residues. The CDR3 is CTSSLNGLRETQYF. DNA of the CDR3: TGTACCAGCAGTTTAAACGGATTAAGGGAGACCCAGTACTTC.

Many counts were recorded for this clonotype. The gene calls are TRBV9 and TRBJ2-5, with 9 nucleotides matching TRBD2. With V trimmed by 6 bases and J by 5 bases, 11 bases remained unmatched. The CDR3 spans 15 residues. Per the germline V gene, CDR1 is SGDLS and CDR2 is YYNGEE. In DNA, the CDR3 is TGTGCCAGCAATGGACGGCGGGAGGGCCAGGAGACCCAGTACTTC. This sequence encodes CASNGRREGQETQYF. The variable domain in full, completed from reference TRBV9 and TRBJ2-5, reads DSGVTQTPKHLITATGQRVTLRCSPRSGDLSVYWYQQSLDQGLQFLIQYYNGEERAKGNILERFSAQQFPDLHSELNLSSLELGDSALYFCASNGRREGQETQYFGPGTRLLVL.

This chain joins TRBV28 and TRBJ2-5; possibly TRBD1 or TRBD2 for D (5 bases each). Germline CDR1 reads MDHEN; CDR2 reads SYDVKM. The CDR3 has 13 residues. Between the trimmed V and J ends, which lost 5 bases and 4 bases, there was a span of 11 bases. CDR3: CASSTRGVETQYF. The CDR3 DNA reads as TGTGCCAGCAGTACTCGGGGCGTAGAGACCCAGTACTTC.

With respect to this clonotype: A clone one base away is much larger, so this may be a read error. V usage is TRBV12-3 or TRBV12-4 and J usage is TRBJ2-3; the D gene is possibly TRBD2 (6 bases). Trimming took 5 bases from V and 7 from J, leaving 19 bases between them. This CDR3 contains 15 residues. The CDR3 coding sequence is TGTGCCAGCAGTAATCTAGCGAGAGTCGGTAATACGCAGTATTTT. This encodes CASSNLARVGNTQYF.